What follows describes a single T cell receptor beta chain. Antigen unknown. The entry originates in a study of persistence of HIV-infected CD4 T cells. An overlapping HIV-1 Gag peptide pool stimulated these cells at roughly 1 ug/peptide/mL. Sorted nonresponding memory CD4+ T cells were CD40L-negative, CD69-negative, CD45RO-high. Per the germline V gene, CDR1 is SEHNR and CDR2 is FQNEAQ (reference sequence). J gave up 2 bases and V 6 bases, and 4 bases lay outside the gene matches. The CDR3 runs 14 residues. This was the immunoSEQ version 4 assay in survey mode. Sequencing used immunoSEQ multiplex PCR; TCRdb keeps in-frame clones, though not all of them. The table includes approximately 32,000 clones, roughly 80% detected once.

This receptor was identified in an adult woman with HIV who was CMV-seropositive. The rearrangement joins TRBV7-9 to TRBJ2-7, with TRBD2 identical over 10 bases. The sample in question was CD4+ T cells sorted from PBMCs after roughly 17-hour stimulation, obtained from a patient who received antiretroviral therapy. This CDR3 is CASSSSGRAYEQYF. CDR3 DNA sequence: TGTGCCAGCAGTTCAAGCGGGAGGGCCTACGAGCAGTACTTC.